A single T cell receptor beta chain is shown here with its context. Germline CDR1 is SGHRS and CDR2 is YFSETQ. The CDR3 sequence is 13 residues long. The V gene end was trimmed by 7 bases and the J gene end by 8 bases; junction bases not matched to a gene: 6. Profiled with immunoSEQ multiplex PCR; TCRdb holds only in-frame clones, not every one. The sample has 60,000 or so clones; about 83% are singletons. The data were obtained in a study of blood T cell repertoires in COVID-19. As for the study in general: Sample material is recorded as cDNA or gDNA derived from T cells, B-cell-depleted T cells, or PBMCs.

The sequenced sample consisted of peripheral blood. The receptor comes from a human donor in a cohort sampled during active COVID-19. The rearrangement links TRBV5-1 to TRBJ1-2; TRBD1 matches 12 bases. The DNA for the CDR3 is TGCGCCAGCTGGGACAGGGGGCATCGAGGCTACACCTTC. Amino acid sequence: CASWDRGHRGYTF.